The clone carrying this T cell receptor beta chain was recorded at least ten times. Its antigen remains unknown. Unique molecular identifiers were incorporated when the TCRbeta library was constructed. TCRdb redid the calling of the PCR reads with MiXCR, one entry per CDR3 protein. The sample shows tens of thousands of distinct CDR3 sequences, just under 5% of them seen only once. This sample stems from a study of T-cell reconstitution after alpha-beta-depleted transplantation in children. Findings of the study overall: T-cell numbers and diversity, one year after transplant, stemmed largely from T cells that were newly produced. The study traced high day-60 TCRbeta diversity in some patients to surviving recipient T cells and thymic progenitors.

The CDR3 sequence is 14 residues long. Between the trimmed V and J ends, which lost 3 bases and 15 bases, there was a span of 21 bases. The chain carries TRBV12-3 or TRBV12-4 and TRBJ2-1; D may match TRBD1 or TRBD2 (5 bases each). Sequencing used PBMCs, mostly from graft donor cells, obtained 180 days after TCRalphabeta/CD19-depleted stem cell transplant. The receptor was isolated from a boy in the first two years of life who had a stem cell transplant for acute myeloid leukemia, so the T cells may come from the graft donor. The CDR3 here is CASSFYPGTAAMFF. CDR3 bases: TGTGCCAGCAGTTTCTACCCCGGGACCGCCGCTATGTTCTTC.